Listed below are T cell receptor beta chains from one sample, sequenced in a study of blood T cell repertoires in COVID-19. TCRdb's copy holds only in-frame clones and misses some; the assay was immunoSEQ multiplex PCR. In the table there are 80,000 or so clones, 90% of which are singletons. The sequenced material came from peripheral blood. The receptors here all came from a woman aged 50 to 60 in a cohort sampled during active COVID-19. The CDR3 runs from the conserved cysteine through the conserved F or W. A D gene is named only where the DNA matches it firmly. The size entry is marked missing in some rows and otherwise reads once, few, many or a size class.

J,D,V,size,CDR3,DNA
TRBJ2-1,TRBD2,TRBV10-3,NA,CAISVGTSGRRDEQFF,TGTGCCATCAGTGTGGGGACTAGCGGGAGGAGAGATGAGCAGTTCTTC
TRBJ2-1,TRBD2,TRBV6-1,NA,CASSEFSIAGPEGNEQFF,TGTGCCAGCAGTGAGTTTTCGATAGCGGGACCCGAAGGGAATGAGCAGTTCTTC
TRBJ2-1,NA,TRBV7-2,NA,CASSLIADSSYNEQFF,TGTGCCAGCAGCTTAATCGCGGATAGCTCCTACAATGAGCAGTTCTTC
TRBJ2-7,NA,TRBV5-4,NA,CASSLETGLRYSEQYF,TGTGCCAGCAGCTTGGAAACGGGACTCCGATATAGCGAGCAGTACTTC
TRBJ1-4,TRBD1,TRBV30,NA,CAWSTRTGVEKLFF,TGTGCCTGGAGTACCCGGACAGGGGTGGAAAAACTGTTTTTT
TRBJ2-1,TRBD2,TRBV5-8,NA,CASSSKAGGVNEQFF,TGTGCCAGCAGCTCCAAAGCGGGAGGGGTCAATGAGCAGTTCTTC
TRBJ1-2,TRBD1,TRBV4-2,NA,CASSPGTGENYGYTF,TGTGCCAGCAGTCCCGGGACAGGGGAGAACTATGGCTACACCTTC
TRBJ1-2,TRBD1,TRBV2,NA,CASSGDRGRYGYTF,TGTGCCAGCAGTGGGGACAGGGGAAGATATGGCTACACCTTC
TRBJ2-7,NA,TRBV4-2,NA,CASSQGGGGRTYEQYF,TGTGCCAGCAGCCAAGGTGGGGGCGGGAGAACTTACGAGCAGTACTTC
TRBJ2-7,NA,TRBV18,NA,CASSPASEYEQYF,TGTGCCAGCTCACCAGCTAGTGAGTACGAGCAGTACTTC
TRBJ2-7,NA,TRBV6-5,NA,CASRPGHPYEQYF,TGTGCCAGCAGGCCGGGACACCCCTACGAGCAGTACTTC
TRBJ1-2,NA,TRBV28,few,CASRSPAQGMHYGYTF,TGTGCCAGCAGATCGCCGGCACAGGGAATGCACTATGGCTACACCTTC
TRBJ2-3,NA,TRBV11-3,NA,CASSLNRGGLHTDTQYF,TGTGCCAGCAGCCTAAACAGGGGGGGGCTCCACACAGATACGCAGTATTTT
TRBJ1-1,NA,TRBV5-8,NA,CASSVRGLYGTEAFF,TGTGCCAGCAGCGTCAGGGGTCTTTACGGCACTGAAGCTTTCTTT
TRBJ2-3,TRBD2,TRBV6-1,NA,CASSEPGLAGVSDTQYF,TGTGCCAGCAGTGAGCCCGGACTAGCGGGAGTGTCAGATACGCAGTATTTT
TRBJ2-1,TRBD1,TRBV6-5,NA,CASAPGQGLYNEQFF,TGTGCCAGCGCCCCGGGACAGGGACTATACAATGAGCAGTTCTTC
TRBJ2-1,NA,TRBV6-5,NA,CASSYSGSTYNEQFF,TGTGCCAGCAGTTACTCCGGGAGCACCTACAATGAGCAGTTCTTC